These T cell receptor beta chains were read from a single sample in a study of shared clonotypes between healthy human individuals. Sequencing was performed with immunoSEQ multiplex PCR; in TCRdb, only in-frame clones are kept and a portion is missing. Of more than 2 million clones listed, 85% to 95% are singletons. Material: naive CD8+ T cells from PBMCs. The receptors originated from a man younger than 35 in good health. Some clones in this sample may be carry-over from other donors' samples. CDR3s include the opening cysteine and the closing phenylalanine or tryptophan. Each record gives: D gene, clone size, CDR3 length, J gene, V gene, CDR3 DNA, CDR3 protein. A D gene is named only where the DNA matches it firmly. Clone size is stated in some rows and not others, as once, few, many or a class when expanded.

D: -
size: -
length: 11
J: TRBJ2-7
V: TRBV7-6
DNA: TGTGCCAGCGGTAACCGGCGGGAGCAGTACTTC
CDR3: CASGNRREQYF

D: TRBD2
size: -
length: 14
J: TRBJ2-1
V: TRBV5-5
DNA: TGTGCCAGCAGCTTAAGACTAGCGATCAATGAGCAGTTCTTC
CDR3: CASSLRLAINEQFF

D: -
size: -
length: 16
J: TRBJ2-7
V: TRBV2
DNA: TGTGCCAGCAGTGAATCAGGACGAAAGACCTCCTACGAGCAGTACTTC
CDR3: CASSESGRKTSYEQYF

D: -
size: -
length: 14
J: TRBJ2-7
V: TRBV29-1
DNA: TGCAGCGTCACCGACCGGGACCGAGCCTACGAGCAGTACTTC
CDR3: CSVTDRDRAYEQYF

D: TRBD2
size: -
length: 19
J: TRBJ2-1
V: TRBV18
DNA: TGTGCCAGCTCCACCGGGTCAGCGGGAGTAGGTCCATTTTACCATGAGCAGTTCTTC
CDR3: CASSTGSAGVGPFYHEQFF

D: TRBD1
size: once
length: 17
J: TRBJ1-1
V: TRBV28
DNA: TGTGCCAGCAGCCCATACCTCCGGGACAGGTTGACCACTGAAGCTTTCTTT
CDR3: CASSPYLRDRLTTEAFF

D: -
size: once
length: 14
J: TRBJ1-2
V: TRBV25-1
DNA: TGTGCCAGCAGTGTGGCAGGGGCCGCTCAAGGCTACACCTTC
CDR3: CASSVAGAAQGYTF

D: -
size: -
length: 15
J: TRBJ2-5
V: TRBV27
DNA: TGTGCCAGCAGTTTCCGGACCCGGACGAAAGAGACCCAGTACTTC
CDR3: CASSFRTRTKETQYF

D: -
size: -
length: 12
J: TRBJ2-1
V: TRBV28
DNA: TGTGCCAGCTGGAGAGGGGACAATGAGCAGTTCTTC
CDR3: CASWRGDNEQFF

D: TRBD2
size: -
length: 13
J: TRBJ2-7
V: TRBV7-2
DNA: TGTGCCAGCAGCACTAGCGGAACCTACGAGCAGTACTTC
CDR3: CASSTSGTYEQYF

D: TRBD2
size: -
length: 18
J: TRBJ2-1
V: TRBV7-8
DNA: TGTGCCAGCAGCTTAATTTTGGCTGGAGCGGGAGGGGAGGGTGAGCAGTTCTTC
CDR3: CASSLILAGAGGEGEQFF

D: -
size: -
length: 11
J: TRBJ1-3
V: TRBV6-6
DNA: TGTGCCAGCAGGTCCGGAAACACCATATATTTT
CDR3: CASRSGNTIYF

D: -
size: once
length: 16
J: TRBJ1-2
V: TRBV5-8
DNA: TGTGCCAGCAGCTTGGAGGGGACAAACCCTAACTATGGCTACACCTTC
CDR3: CASSLEGTNPNYGYTF

D: -
size: -
length: 15
J: TRBJ1-4
V: TRBV9
DNA: TGTGCCAGCAGCCCTGGGGGGGCAACTAATGAAAAACTGTTTTTT
CDR3: CASSPGGATNEKLFF

D: -
size: -
length: 19
J: TRBJ1-2
V: TRBV7-3
DNA: TGTGCCAGCACCTCGGGGACTATAGAACCGGCCACATTATTAGGTGGCTACACCTTC
CDR3: CASTSGTIEPATLLGGYTF

D: -
size: -
length: 15
J: TRBJ1-5
V: TRBV27
DNA: TGTGCCAGCAGTTTATGGCGGCAGCCTAATCAGCCCCAGCATTTT
CDR3: CASSLWRQPNQPQHF

D: -
size: -
length: 14
J: TRBJ2-7
V: TRBV28
DNA: TGTGCCAGCACTCTAAGGGGAATTACCTACGAGCAGTACTTC
CDR3: CASTLRGITYEQYF

D: -
size: -
length: 14
J: TRBJ2-3
V: TRBV5-1
DNA: TGCGCCAGCAGCGGGCAGCTAAACACAGATACGCAGTATTTT
CDR3: CASSGQLNTDTQYF

D: -
size: -
length: 12
J: TRBJ1-2
V: TRBV9
DNA: TGTGCCAGCAGCGTAGTAGAAAATGGCTACACCTTC
CDR3: CASSVVENGYTF

D: -
size: -
length: 13
J: TRBJ2-2
V: TRBV15
DNA: TGTGCCACCAGCAGGTCCGCCACCGGGGAGCTGTTTTTT
CDR3: CATSRSATGELFF

D: -
size: -
length: 14
J: TRBJ2-2
V: TRBV4-1
DNA: TGCGCCAGCAGCCAATACAGGAGCACCGGGGAGCTGTTTTTT
CDR3: CASSQYRSTGELFF

D: -
size: -
length: 16
J: TRBJ2-2
V: TRBV4-1
DNA: TGCGCCAGCAGCCTGTTCAAGGGCGAGAACACCGGGGAGCTGTTTTTT
CDR3: CASSLFKGENTGELFF

D: TRBD1
size: -
length: 15
J: TRBJ1-2
V: TRBV2
DNA: TGTGCCAGCAGTGAAGGGGACAGACGGTACTATGGCTACACCTTC
CDR3: CASSEGDRRYYGYTF

D: -
size: -
length: 13
J: TRBJ1-2
V: TRBV28
DNA: TGTGCCAGCAGTTTAGTGAGGAACTATGGCTACACCTTC
CDR3: CASSLVRNYGYTF

D: -
size: -
length: 13
J: TRBJ2-1
V: TRBV7-3
DNA: TGTGCCAGCAGCTTAATCCCAGGAGGTGAGCAGTTCTTC
CDR3: CASSLIPGGEQFF

D: -
size: few
length: 14
J: TRBJ1-2
V: TRBV7-9
DNA: TGTGCCAGCAGGAACCCAGGTCCTAGGTTTGGCTACACCTTC
CDR3: CASRNPGPRFGYTF

D: TRBD2
size: -
length: 15
J: TRBJ2-7
V: TRBV14
DNA: TGTGCCAGCAGCCAAGGACTAGCCGGGACCTACGAGCAGTACTTC
CDR3: CASSQGLAGTYEQYF

D: TRBD1
size: -
length: 16
J: TRBJ1-1
V: TRBV27
DNA: TGTGCCAGCAGTCCCCAACCGACAGGGATGAACACTGAAGCTTTCTTT
CDR3: CASSPQPTGMNTEAFF

D: -
size: -
length: 12
J: TRBJ1-2
V: TRBV19
DNA: TGTGCCAGTAGTCTCCTCGGCTATGGCTACACCTTC
CDR3: CASSLLGYGYTF

D: TRBD1
size: -
length: 18
J: TRBJ1-2
V: TRBV13
DNA: TGTGCCAGCAGCTTAGCCGGGACAGGGGGCTCGGAGAACTATGGCTACACCTTC
CDR3: CASSLAGTGGSENYGYTF